The present T cell receptor beta chain was sequenced within a study of T-cell reconstitution after alpha-beta-depleted transplantation in children (dated by TCRdb to 2015 to 2016). In terms of the full investigation: The study quantitatively tracked T-cell immune reconstitution after TCRalphabeta/CD19-depleted allogeneic hematopoietic cell transplantation in children using TCR repertoire profiling.

The sample's treatment or condition label, in plain terms: allogeneic hematopoietic cell transplantation with graft depleted of TCRalphabeta T cells and CD19 B cells. The children who served as transplant recipients had been given grafts of TCRalphabeta/CD19-depleted allogeneic hematopoietic cells. As regards this clonotype: No cognate antigen has been identified for it. One base away there is no much larger clone; base qualities are not given.

In the germline V gene, CDR1 corresponds to LGHNT and CDR2 to FRNRAP. The V end gives up 7 bases and the J end 3 bases, leaving 13 bases in the junction not matched to a gene. The CDR3 measures 17 amino acids from cysteine to phenylalanine. The kept DNA is CDR3 alone, 51 bases in frame from the first base. Points the paper makes about the study in general: The high TCRbeta diversity at day 60 in some patients was ascribed to recipient T cells and intrathymic progenitors that had survived conditioning. Hyperexpanded clone frequencies declined over subsequent months; after one year, T-cell counts and TCRbeta diversity were mostly attributed to newly produced T cells. About two months after transplant, the apparently early recovery of alphabetaT-cell counts reportedly depended on just several hundred clones that had expanded rapidly and came from non-depleted graft cells.

Library prep was done by PCR. Sequencing relied on an Illumina HiSeq 2500. TCR libraries were prepared with molecular barcoding, using unique molecular identifiers to normalize TCRbeta repertoire quantification. Starting from the raw public reads, TCRdb applied fastp trimming at Q25, assembled clones with MiXCR and retained in-frame beta chains. Rows matching on CDR3 protein sequence are summarized as one entry with the most common DNA and genes. Present in this sample are 800,000 to 1,000,000 distinct CDR3 sequences, about 31% of which were seen just once. Roughly 30% of the sample goes to the ten largest clones.

The sample was PBMCs, mostly from graft donor cells, taken 360 days after TCRalphabeta/CD19-depleted stem cell transplant. The V gene is TRBV12-5 and the J gene is TRBJ2-2; 8 nucleotides in the junction match TRBD2. This sequence was found in a boy under two years old who had a stem cell transplant for SCID, so the T cells may come from the graft donor. For the CDR3, the sequence is CASARNPGGADTGELFF. The DNA reads as follows: TGTGCTAGTGCCCGGAACCCCGGGGGGGCCGACACCGGGGAGCTGTTTTTT.